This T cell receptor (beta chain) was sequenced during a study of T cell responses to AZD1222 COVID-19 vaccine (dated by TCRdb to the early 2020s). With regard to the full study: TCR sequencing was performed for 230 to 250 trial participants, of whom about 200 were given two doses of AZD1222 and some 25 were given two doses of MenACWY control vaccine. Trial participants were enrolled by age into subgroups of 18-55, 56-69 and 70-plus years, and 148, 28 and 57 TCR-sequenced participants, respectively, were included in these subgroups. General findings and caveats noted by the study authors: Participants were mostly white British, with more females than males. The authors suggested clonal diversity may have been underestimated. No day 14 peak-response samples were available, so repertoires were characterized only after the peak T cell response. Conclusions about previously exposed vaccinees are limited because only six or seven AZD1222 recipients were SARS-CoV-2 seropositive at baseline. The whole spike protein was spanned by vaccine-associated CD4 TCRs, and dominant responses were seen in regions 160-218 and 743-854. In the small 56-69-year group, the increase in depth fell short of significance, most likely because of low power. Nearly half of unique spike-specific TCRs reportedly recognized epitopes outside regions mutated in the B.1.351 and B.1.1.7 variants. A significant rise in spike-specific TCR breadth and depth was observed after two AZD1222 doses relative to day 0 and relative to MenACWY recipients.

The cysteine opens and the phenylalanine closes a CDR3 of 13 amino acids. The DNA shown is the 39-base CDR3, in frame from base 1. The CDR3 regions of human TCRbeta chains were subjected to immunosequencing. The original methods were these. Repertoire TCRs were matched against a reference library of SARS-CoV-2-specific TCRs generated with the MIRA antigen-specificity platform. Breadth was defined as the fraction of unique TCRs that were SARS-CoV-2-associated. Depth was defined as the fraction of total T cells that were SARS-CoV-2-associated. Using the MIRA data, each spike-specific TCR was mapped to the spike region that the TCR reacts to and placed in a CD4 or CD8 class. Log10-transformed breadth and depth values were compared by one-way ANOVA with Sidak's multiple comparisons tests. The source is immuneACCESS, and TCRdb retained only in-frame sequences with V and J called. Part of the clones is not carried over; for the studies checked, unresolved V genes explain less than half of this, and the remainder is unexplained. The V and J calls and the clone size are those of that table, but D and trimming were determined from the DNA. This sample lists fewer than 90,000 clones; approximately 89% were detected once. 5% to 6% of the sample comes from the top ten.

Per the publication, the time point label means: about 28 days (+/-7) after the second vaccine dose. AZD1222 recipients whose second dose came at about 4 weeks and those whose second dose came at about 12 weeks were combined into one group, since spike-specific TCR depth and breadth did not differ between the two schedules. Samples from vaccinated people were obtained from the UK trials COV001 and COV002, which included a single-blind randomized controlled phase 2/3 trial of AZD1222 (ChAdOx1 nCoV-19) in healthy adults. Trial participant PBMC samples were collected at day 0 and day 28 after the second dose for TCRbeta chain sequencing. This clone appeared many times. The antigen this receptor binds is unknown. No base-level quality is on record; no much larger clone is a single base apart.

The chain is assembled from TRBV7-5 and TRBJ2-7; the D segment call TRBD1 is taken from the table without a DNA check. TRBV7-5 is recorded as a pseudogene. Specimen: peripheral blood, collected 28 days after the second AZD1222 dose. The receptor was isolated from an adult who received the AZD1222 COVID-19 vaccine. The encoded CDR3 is CVRSHLTASEQYF. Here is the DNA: TGTGTCAGAAGCCACCTGACAGCCTCGGAGCAGTACTTC.